These T cell receptor beta chains were read from a single sample in a study of T cells expressing NK-cell markers. From the 5' RACE reads, TCRdb lists one entry per CDR3 protein and no DNA. The repertoire table contains 350,000 to 400,000 distinct CDR3 sequences. Sequencing was done on a sample of blood T cells: a sorted CD56 or NKG2C T cell subset, CD4+ or CD8+ T cells, or bulk PBMC T cells (not recorded which). These receptors were collected from a woman in her forties or fifties in good health. Each CDR3 is given with its conserved first and last residue.

v_call	j_call	cdr3_aa
TRBV5-1	TRBJ2-3	CASSLQRESDTQYF
TRBV11-3	TRBJ2-1	CASSFRFGLNNEQFF
TRBV12-3/TRBV12-4	TRBJ2-3	CASSSSGGYTDTQYF
TRBV7-2	TRBJ1-3	CASSLASRASGNTIYF
TRBV4-1	TRBJ1-2	CASSQPTVNYGYTF
TRBV11-3	TRBJ2-3	CASSVSTDTQYF
TRBV2	TRBJ2-7	CASSAGTGEYEQYF
TRBV7-3	TRBJ2-5	CASSLLGGIQETQYF
TRBV4-1	TRBJ2-2	CASSNRTRRPGELFF
TRBV20-1	TRBJ2-3	CSVPGLQKELQYF
TRBV5-1	TRBJ2-1	CASSGDRGRLAGEREQFF
TRBV10-2	TRBJ2-1	CASREAKPGPQAGEQFF
TRBV7-9	TRBJ2-2	CASSLDSAIGELFF
TRBV24-1	TRBJ2-5	CATSEQTGGEETQYF
TRBV5-5	TRBJ2-3	CASSYEREVADTQYF
TRBV20-1	TRBJ2-2	CSATRTASGELFF
TRBV24-1	TRBJ2-5	CATSGHHRDRGYQETQYF
TRBV12-3/TRBV12-4	TRBJ2-1	CASSSTTFYNEQFF
TRBV27	TRBJ1-6	CASRPQGPSPLHF
TRBV5-1	TRBJ2-5	CASRKEGVGYQETQYF
TRBV7-9	TRBJ2-7	CASSLSQTYEQYF
TRBV5-6	TRBJ1-1	CASSLMGVVTEAFF
TRBV5-6	TRBJ1-6	CASSLGGSSYNSPLHF
TRBV28	TRBJ2-6	CASSLSWVSGANVLTF
TRBV5-5	TRBJ2-7	CASSLGQGYSYEQYF
TRBV2	TRBJ2-2	CASSPSATGELFF
TRBV12-3/TRBV12-4	TRBJ2-3	CASRFAGTGQYF
TRBV6-4	TRBJ2-3	CASSPEAGTDTQYF
TRBV6-2/TRBV6-3	TRBJ2-1	CASSYSSLALRPKMGNEQFF
TRBV2	TRBJ2-2	CASSETFTGNTGELFF
TRBV20-1	TRBJ2-1	CSAPDHPYNEQFF
TRBV5-1	TRBJ2-7	CASSSRASSYEQYF
TRBV9	TRBJ2-2	CASSVGGRNTGELFF
TRBV6-1	TRBJ1-1	CASSEAGQIFTEAFF
TRBV5-1	TRBJ2-3	CASSPLITDTQYF
TRBV2	TRBJ2-3	CASSELAGVISSTDTQYF
TRBV6-1	TRBJ2-2	CASREEPNTGELFF
TRBV6-1	TRBJ1-2	CASSESGRPNYGYTF
TRBV12-3/TRBV12-4	TRBJ1-5	CASSLMAPGQPQHF
TRBV7-2	TRBJ1-2	CASSLLTGGDYGYTF
TRBV24-1	TRBJ1-2	CATSEGFGYTF
TRBV20-1	TRBJ2-1	CSAGSTLAASYNEQFF
TRBV12-3/TRBV12-4	TRBJ1-2	CASSFEGTRYYGYTF
TRBV15	TRBJ2-1	CATSRERDSSYNEQFF
TRBV5-5	TRBJ2-3	CASSLKISSGTDTQYF
TRBV12-3/TRBV12-4	TRBJ2-3	CASSLIRTSRPDTQYF
TRBV12-5	TRBJ2-1	CASGLVPGGNEQFF
TRBV2	TRBJ2-1	CASNLLAGGNNEQFF
TRBV29-1	TRBJ2-7	CSVDGIEGESYEQYF
TRBV14	TRBJ2-1	CASSQVARGGEQFF
TRBV15	TRBJ1-4	CATSRQGVSNEKLFF